This T cell receptor (beta chain) is from a study of T-cell reconstitution after alpha-beta-depleted transplantation in children. This clonotype was picked up many times. Unique molecular identifiers were used to barcode this TCRbeta library. TCRdb re-called the PCR reads with MiXCR, one entry per CDR3 protein. The repertoire includes about 22,000 distinct CDR3 sequences, roughly 11% of them detected once, and 23% sits in the top ten. The material sequenced was PBMCs from the stem cell graft donor, taken from the stem cell graft. This sequence originates from a human donor who donated a stem cell graft to a child with chronic granulomatous disease.

The CDR3 loop reads CSAGTGTYEQYF. The CDR3 nucleotides read TGCAGCGCTGGAACAGGGACCTACGAGCAGTACTTC. V gene TRBV29-1 combines with J gene TRBJ2-7; tentatively, D is TRBD1 (6 bases). Germline loops: CDR1 SQVTM, CDR2 ANQGSEA. The V end was cut by 7 bases, the J end by 2 bases, with 12 bases between. The CDR3 length is 12 residues.